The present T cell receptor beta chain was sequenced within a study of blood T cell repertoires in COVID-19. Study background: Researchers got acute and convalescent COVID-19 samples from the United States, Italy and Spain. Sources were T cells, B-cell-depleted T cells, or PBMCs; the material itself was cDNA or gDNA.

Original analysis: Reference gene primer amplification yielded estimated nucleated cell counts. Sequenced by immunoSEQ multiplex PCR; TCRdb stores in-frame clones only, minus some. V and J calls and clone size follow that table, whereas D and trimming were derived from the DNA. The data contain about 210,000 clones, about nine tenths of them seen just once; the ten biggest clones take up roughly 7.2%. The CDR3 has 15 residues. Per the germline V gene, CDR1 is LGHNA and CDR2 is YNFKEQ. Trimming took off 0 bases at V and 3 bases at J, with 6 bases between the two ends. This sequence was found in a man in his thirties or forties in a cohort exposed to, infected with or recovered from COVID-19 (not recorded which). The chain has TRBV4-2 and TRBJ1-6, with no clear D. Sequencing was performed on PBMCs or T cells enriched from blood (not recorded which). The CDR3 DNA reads TGTGCCAGCAGCCAAGACCAGGTCTATAATTCACCCCTCCACTTT. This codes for CASSQDQVYNSPLHF.